Each of the 2 T cell receptor beta chains below was sequenced from the same sample in a study. TCRdb ran MiXCR on the reads and lists one entry per CDR3 protein. The table has more than 350 distinct CDR3 sequences, about 31% seen once. The sequenced sample was CD8+ T cells (not recorded whether cultured). These receptors were obtained from a male donor.

The V call is TRBV19, the J call TRBJ2-7; D is undetermined. The CDR3 extends over 13 amino acids. V lost 2 bases and J lost 8, with 13 bases in between. Germline values: CDR1 LNHDA, CDR2 SQIVND (reference sequence). This chain's CDR3 is CASSIRSPHKQYF. CDR3 DNA sequence: TGTGCCAGTAGTATAAGGAGCCCCCACAAGCAGTACTTC. The full variable domain, rest sourced from reference TRBV19 and TRBJ2-7, is DGGITQSPKYLFRKEGQNVTLSCEQNLNHDAMYWYRQDPGQGLRLIYYSQIVNDFQKGDIAEGYSVSREKKESFPLTVTSAQKNPTAFYLCASSIRSPHKQYFGPGTRLTVT.

Only a few counts were recorded for this clonotype. The V and J genes are TRBV18 and TRBJ2-2, with D unresolved. This CDR3 has 13 residues. CDR1 and CDR2 (germline): KGHSH, LQKENI. Trimming took 2 bases from V and 5 from J, leaving 6 bases between them. The CDR3 reads CASSPVGTGELFF. The CDR3 region has the DNA TGTGCCAGCTCACCAGTGGGGACCGGGGAGCTGTTTTTT.